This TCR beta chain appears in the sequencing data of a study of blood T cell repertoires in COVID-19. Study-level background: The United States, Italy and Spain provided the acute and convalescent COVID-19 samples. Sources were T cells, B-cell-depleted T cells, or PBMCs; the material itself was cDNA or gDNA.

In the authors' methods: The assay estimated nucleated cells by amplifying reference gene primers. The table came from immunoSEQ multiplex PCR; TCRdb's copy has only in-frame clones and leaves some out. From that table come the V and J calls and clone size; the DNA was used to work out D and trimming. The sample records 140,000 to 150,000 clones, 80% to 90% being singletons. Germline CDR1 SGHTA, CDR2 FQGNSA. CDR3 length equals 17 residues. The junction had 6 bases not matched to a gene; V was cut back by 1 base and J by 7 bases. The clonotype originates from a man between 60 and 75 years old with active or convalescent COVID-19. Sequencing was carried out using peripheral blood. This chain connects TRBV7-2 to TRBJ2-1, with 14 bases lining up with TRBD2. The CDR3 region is CASSLEGTSGSRNEQFF. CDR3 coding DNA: TGTGCCAGCAGCTTAGAAGGGACTAGCGGGAGCAGAAATGAGCAGTTCTTC.